The TCR beta chain under discussion was sequenced for a study of regulatory T cells in long-lasting Graves disease. At the level of the study: Patients newly diagnosed with Graves' had been on antithyroid drugs for under 3 months.

Trimming cost V 6 bases and J 6 bases; bases outside gene matches: 4. Germline lookup yields CDR1 MDHEN and CDR2 SYDVKM. The CDR3 runs 15 residues. Arm-PCR with iRepertoire HTBI primers amplified the CDR3 regions for these TCR beta libraries. TCRdb itself ran the multiplex PCR reads through MiXCR, one entry per CDR3 protein. This table has about 440,000 distinct CDR3 sequences, roughly 15% appearing once. This clonotype was seen ten or more times. Time point reported: newly diagnosed GD, antithyroid drugs for less than 3 months. TCR sequences were obtained from RNA taken from PBMCs. This sample was shared with a second study, whose subject was T cells in Graves' hyperthyroidism and ophthalmopathy. From that paper: Newly diagnosed hyperthyroidism, duration under 2 months, in patients aged 18 to 65. TCR CDR3 regions were first amplified by RT-PCR with HTBI primers.

Material: peripheral blood mononuclear cells (PBMCs), obtained at new diagnosis, from a patient treated with antithyroid drugs. The chain uses TRBV28 and TRBJ2-2; the match to TRBD2 covers 13 bases. The clonotype originates from a woman between 18 and 29 years old with Graves disease. The CDR3 DNA reads as TGTGCCAGCAGCGGGACTAGCGGGATGTCCGGGGAGCTGTTTTTT. Residues: CASSGTSGMSGELFF. Based on the CDR3 plus reference TRBV28 and TRBJ2-2, the full variable domain is DVKVTQSSRYLVKRTGEKVFLECVQDMDHENMFWYRQDPGLGLRLIYFSYDVKMKEKGDIPEGYSVSREKKERFSLILESASTNQTSMYLCASSGTSGMSGELFFGEGSRLTVL.